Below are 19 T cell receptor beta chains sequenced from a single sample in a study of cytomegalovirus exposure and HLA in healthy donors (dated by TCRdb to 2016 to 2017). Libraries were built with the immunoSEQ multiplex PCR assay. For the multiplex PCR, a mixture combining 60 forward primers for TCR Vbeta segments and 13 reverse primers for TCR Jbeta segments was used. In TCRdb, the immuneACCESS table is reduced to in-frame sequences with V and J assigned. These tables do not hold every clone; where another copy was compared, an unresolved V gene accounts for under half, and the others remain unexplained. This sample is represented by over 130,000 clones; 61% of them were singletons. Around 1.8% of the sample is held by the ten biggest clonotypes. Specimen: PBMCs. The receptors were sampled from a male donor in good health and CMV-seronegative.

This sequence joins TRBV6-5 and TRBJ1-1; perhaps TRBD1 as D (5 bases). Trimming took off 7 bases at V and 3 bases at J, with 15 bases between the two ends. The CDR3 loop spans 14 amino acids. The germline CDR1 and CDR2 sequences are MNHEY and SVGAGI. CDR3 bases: TGTGCCAGCACCGTAGGGGTTCGCGACACTGAAGCTTTCTTT. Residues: CASTVGVRDTEAFF.

The CDR3 DNA follows: TGCGCCAGCAGCTCCCTAGGGGGCGCGGCGGGGGAGCAGTACTTC. This translates into CASSSLGGAAGEQYF. The chain recombines TRBV5-1 with TRBJ2-7; possible D gene TRBD1, 7 bases. The CDR3 is 15 amino acids. CDR1 SGHRS and CDR2 YFSETQ come from the germline V gene. V was cut by 3 bases and J by 7 bases, with 20 bases left in between.

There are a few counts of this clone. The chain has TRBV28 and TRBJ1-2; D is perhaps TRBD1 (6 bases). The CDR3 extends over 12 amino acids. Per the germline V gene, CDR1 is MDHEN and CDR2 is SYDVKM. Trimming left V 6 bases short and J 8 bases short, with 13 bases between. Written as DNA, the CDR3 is TGTGCCAGCAGCCTGGACAGCGAGGGCTACACCTTC. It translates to CASSLDSEGYTF.

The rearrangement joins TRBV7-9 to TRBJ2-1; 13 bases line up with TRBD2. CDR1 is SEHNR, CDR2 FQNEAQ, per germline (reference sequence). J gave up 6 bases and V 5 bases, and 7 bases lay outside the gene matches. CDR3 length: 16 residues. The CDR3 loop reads CASSQYGTSGANEQFF. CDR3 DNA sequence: TGTGCCAGCAGCCAATACGGGACTAGCGGGGCCAATGAGCAGTTCTTC.

The DNA of the CDR3 is TGTGCCAGCAGCCAACAAGGAGAGCGTTACGAGCAGTACTTC. This translates into CASSQQGERYEQYF. This chain joins TRBV14 and TRBJ2-7; D gene unclear. The CDR3 is 14 amino acids. Per the germline V gene, CDR1 is SGHDN and CDR2 is FVKESK. Trimming took off 2 bases at V and 4 bases at J, with 12 bases between the two ends. The full variable domain, completed using reference TRBV14 and TRBJ2-7, is EAGVTQFPSHSVIEKGQTVTLRCDPISGHDNLYWYRRVMGKEIKFLLHFVKESKQDESGMPNNRFLAERTGGTYSTLKVQPAELEDSGVYFCASSQQGERYEQYFGPGTRLTVT.

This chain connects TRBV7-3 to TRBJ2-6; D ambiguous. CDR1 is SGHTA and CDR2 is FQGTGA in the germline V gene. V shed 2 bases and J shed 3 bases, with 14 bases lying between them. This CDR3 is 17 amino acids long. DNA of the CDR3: TGTGCCAGCAGCTTACAGGCAAACTTCTTTGGGGCCAACGTCCTGACTTTC. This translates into CASSLQANFFGANVLTF.

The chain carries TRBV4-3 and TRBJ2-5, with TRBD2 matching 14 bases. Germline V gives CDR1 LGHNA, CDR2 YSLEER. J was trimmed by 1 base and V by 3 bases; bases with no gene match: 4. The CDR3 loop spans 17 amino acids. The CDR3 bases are TGCGCCAGCAGCCAGGGACTAGCGGGGGATCCCCAAGAGACCCAGTACTTC. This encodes CASSQGLAGDPQETQYF.

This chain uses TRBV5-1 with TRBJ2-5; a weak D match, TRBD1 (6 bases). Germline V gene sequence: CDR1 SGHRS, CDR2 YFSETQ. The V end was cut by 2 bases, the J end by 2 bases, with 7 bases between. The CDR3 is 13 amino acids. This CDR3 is CASSLQGQETQYF. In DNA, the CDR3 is TGCGCCAGCAGCTTACAGGGACAAGAGACCCAGTACTTC. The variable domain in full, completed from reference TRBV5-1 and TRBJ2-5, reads KAGVTQTPRYLIKTRGQQVTLSCSPISGHRSVSWYQQTPGQGLQFLFEYFSETQRNKGNFPGRFSGRQFSNSRSEMNVSTLELGDSALYLCASSLQGQETQYFGPGTRLLVL.

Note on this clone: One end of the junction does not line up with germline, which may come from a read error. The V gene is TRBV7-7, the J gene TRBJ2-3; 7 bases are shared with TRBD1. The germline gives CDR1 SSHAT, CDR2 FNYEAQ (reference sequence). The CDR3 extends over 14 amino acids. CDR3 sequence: CASSPGQRTDTQYF. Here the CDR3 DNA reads TGTGCTAGCAGCCCGGGACAGCGCACAGATACGCAGTATTTT.

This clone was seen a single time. The CDR3 DNA follows: TGTGCCAGCAGCTTAGAGGGACAGGGACCCTACAATGAGCAGTTCTTC. Amino acids: CASSLEGQGPYNEQFF. V usage is TRBV7-8 and J usage is TRBJ2-1; 9 bases agree with TRBD1. After removal of 1 base from V and 2 bases from J, the junction contained 3 bases not matched to a gene. The germline V gene has CDR1 SGHVS and CDR2 FQNEAQ. The CDR3 is 16 amino acids.

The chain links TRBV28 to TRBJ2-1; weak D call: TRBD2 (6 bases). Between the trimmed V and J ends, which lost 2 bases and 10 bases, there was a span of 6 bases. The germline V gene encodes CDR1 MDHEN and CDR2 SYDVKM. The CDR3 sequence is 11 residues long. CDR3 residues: CASSLGREQFF. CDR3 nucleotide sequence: TGTGCCAGCAGTTTAGGGAGGGAGCAGTTCTTC.

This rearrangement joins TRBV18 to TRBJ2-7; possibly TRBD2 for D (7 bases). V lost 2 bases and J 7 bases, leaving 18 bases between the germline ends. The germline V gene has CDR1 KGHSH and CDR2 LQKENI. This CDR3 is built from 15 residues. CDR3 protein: CASSPSAGALGEQYF. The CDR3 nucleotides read TGTGCCAGCTCACCAAGCGCGGGGGCCCTCGGGGAGCAGTACTTC.

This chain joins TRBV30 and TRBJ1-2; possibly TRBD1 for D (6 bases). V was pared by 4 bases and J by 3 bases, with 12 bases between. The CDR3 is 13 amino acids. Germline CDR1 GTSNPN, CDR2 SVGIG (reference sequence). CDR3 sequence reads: CAWKGQPYYGYTF. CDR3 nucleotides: TGTGCCTGGAAAGGACAGCCGTACTATGGCTACACCTTC.

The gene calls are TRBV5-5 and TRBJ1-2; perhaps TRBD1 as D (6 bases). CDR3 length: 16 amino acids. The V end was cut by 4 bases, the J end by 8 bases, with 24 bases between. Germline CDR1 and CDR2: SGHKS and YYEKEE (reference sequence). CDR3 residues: CASSGVNRVLGGGYTF. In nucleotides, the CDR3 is TGTGCCAGCAGCGGAGTAAACAGGGTCCTGGGTGGAGGCTACACCTTC. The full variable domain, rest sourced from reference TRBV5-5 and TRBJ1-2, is DAGVTQSPTHLIKTRGQQVTLRCSPISGHKSVSWYQQVLGQGPQFIFQYYEKEERGRGNFPDRFSARQFPNYSSELNVNALLLGDSALYLCASSGVNRVLGGGYTFGSGTRLTVV.

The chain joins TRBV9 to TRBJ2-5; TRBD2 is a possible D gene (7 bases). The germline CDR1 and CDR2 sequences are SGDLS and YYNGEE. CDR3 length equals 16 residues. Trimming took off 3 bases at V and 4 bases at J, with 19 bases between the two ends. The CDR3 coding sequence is TGTGCCAGCAGCGAGGGGGGGGCTAGCCAATTAGAGACCCAGTACTTC. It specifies CASSEGGASQLETQYF.

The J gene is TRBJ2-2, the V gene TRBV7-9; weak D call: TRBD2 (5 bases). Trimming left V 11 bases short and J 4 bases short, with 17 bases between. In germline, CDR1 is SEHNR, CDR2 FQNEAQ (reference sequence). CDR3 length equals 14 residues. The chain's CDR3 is CAGRPSAGTGELFF. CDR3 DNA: TGTGCCGGCCGACCCTCGGCGGGCACCGGGGAGCTGTTTTTT.

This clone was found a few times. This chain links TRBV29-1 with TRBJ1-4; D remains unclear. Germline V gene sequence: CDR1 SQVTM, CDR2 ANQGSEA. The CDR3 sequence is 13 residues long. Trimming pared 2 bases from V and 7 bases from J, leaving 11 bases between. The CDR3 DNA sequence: TGCAGCGTTGAAATCGGGGAGGGTGAAAAACTGTTTTTT. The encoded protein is CSVEIGEGEKLFF.

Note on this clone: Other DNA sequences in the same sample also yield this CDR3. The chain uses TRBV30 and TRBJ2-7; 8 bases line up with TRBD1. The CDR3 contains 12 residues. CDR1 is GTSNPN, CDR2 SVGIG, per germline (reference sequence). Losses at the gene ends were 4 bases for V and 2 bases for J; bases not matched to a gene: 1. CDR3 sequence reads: CAWTGGTYEQYF. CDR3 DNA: TGTGCCTGGACAGGGGGCACCTACGAGCAGTACTTC.

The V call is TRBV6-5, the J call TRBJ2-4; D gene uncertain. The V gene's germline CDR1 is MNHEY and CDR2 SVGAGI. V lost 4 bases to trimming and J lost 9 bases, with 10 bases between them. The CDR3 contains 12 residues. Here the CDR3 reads CASSSPSSIQYF. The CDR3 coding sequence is TGTGCCAGCAGTTCCCCTTCCAGCATTCAGTACTTC.